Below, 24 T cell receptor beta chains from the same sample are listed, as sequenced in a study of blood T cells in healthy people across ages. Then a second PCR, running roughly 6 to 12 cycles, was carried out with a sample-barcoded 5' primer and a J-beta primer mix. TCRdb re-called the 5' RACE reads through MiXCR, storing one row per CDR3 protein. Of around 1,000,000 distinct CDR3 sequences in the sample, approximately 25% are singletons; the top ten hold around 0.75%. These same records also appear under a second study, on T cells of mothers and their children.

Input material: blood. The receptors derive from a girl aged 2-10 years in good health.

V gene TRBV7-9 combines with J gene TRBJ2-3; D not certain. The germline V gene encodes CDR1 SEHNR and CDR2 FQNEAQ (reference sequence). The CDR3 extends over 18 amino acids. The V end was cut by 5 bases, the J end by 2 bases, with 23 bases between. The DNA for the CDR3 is TGTGCCAGCAGCGCCAACCCCGGCAGTGGTTCCTTCACAGATACGCAGTATTTT. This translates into CASSANPGSGSFTDTQYF. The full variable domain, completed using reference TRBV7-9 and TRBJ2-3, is DTGVSQNPRHKITKRGQNVTFRCDPISEHNRLYWYRQTLGQGPEFLTYFQNEAQLEKSRLLSDRFSAERPKGSFSTLEIQRTEQGDSAMYLCASSANPGSGSFTDTQYFGPGTRLTVL.

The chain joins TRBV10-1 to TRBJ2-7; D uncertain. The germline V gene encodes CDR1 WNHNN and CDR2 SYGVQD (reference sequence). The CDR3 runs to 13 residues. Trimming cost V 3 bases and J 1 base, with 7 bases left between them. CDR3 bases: TGCGCCAGCAGTGAATTCAGATCCTACGAGCAGTACTTC. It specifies CASSEFRSYEQYF.

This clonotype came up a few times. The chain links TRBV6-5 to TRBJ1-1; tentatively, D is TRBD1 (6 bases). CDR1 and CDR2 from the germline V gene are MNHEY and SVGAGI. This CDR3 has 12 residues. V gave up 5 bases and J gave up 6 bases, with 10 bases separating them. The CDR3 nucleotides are TGTGCCAGCAGTCGAGGGGGGGCTGAAGCTTTCTTT. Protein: CASSRGGAEAFF.

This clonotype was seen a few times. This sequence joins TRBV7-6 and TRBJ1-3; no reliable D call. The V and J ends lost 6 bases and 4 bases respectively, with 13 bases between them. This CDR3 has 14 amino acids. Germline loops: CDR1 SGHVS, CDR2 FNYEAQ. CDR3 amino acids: CASSSRLKGNTIYF. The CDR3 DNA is TGTGCCAGCAGTTCAAGATTAAAAGGAAACACCATATATTTT.

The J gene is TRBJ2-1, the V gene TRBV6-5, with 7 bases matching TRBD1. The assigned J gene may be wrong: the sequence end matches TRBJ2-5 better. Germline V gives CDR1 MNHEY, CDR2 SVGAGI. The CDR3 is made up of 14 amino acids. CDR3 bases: TGTGCCAGCAGGATTAATAGGGGGCTGGAGACCCAGTACTTC. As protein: CASRINRGLETQYF.

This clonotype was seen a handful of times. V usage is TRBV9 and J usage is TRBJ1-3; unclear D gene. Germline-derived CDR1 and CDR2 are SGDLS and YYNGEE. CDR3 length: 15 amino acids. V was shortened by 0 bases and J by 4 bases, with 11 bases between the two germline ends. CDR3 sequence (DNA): TGTGCCAGCAGCGTAGATTCCCGACTAGGAAACACCATATATTTT. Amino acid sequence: CASSVDSRLGNTIYF.

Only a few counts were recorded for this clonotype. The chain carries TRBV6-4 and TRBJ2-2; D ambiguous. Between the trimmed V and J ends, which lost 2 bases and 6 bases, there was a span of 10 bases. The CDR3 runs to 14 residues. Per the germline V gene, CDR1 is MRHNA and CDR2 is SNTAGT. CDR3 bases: TGTGCCAGCAGTGACCAGACCTCCGCCGGGGAGCTGTTTTTT. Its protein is CASSDQTSAGELFF.

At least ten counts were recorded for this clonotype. The CDR3 here is CSGVTGGGEQYF. The DNA of the CDR3 is TGCAGCGGCGTGACAGGGGGCGGCGAGCAGTACTTC. The rearrangement links TRBV29-1 to TRBJ2-7; 10 positions agree with TRBD1. Per germline, CDR1 SQVTM and CDR2 ANQGSEA. J gave up 6 bases and V 7 bases, and 6 bases lay outside the gene matches. The CDR3 contains 12 residues.

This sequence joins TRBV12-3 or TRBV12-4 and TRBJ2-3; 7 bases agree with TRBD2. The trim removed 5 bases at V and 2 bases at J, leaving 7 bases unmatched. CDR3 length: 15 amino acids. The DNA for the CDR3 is TGTGCCAGCAGTCCGGGGACTACAGACACAGATACGCAGTATTTT. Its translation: CASSPGTTDTDTQYF.

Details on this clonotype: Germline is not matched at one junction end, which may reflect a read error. CDR3 sequence reads: CASSHDREKGNEQFF. In DNA form, the CDR3 reads TGTGCTAGCAGCCACGACCGGGAGAAGGGAAATGAGCAGTTCTTC. V usage is TRBV7-7 and J usage is TRBJ2-1, with a possible D match to TRBD2 (6 bases). Germline V CDR1 and CDR2: SSHAT, FNYEAQ (reference sequence). The CDR3 sequence is 15 residues long.

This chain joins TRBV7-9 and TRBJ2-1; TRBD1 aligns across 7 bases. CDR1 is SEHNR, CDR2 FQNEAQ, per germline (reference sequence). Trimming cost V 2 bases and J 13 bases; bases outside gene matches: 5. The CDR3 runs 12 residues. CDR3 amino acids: CASSLSGQPQFF. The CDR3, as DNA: TGTGCCAGCAGCTTATCGGGACAGCCTCAGTTCTTC.

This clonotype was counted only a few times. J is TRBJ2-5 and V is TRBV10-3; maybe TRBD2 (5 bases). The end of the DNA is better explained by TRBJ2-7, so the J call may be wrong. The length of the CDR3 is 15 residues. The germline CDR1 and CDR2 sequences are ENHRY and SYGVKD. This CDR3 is CAISELDEGSYEQYF. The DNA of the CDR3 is TGTGCCATCAGTGAACTAGACGAGGGATCCTACGAGCAGTACTTC.

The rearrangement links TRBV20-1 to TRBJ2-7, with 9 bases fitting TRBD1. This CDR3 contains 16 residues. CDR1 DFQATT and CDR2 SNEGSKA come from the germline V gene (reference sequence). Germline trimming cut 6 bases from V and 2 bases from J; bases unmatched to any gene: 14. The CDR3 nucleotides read TGCAGTGCCTACGCACAGGGGGCGAATCCCCCCTACGAGCAGTACTTC. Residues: CSAYAQGANPPYEQYF.

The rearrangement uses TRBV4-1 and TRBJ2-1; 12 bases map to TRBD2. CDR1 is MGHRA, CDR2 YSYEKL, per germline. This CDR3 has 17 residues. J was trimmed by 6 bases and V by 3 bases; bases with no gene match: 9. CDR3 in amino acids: CASSHLDLGLAGNEQFF. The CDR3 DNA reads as TGCGCCAGCAGCCACCTCGACCTGGGACTAGCGGGCAATGAGCAGTTCTTC.

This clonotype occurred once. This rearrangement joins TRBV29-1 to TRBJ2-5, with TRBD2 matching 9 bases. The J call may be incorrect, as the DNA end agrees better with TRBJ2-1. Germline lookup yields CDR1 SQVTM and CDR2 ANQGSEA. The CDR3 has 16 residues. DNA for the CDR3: TGCAGCGTGGTGGGACCAGCGGGAGGTTCCTACAATGAGCAGTTCTTC. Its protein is CSVVGPAGGSYNEQFF.

CDR3 coding DNA: TGTGCCAGCAGTGGACAGGGTAGGAATGAGCAGTTCTTC. As protein: CASSGQGRNEQFF. The chain carries TRBV6-1 and TRBJ2-7; TRBD1 matches 7 bases. TRBJ2-1 matches the DNA end more closely, so the J call is doubtful. The CDR3 runs to 13 residues. Germline CDR1 reads MNHNS; CDR2 reads SASEGT.

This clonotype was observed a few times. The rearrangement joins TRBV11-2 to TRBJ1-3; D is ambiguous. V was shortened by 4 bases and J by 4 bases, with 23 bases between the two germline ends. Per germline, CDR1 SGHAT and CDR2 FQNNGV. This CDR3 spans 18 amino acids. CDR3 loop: CASSSKTQRRETGNTIYF. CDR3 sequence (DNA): TGTGCCAGCAGCTCGAAAACCCAGCGGCGAGAGACCGGAAACACCATATATTTT.

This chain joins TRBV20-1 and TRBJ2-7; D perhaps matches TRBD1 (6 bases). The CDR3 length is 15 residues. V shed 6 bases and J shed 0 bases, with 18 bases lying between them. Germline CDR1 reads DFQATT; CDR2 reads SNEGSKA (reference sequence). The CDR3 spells CSAIAKDRLSYEQYF. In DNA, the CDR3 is TGCAGTGCGATAGCGAAGGACAGACTCTCCTACGAGCAGTACTTC.

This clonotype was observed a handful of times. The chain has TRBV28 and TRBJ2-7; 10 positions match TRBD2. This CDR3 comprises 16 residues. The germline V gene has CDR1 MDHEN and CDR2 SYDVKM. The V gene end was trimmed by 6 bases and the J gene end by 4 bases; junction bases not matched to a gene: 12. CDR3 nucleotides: TGTGCCAGCAGCCTAGCGGGAGCCTCCCTCTCATACGAGCAGTACTTC. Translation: CASSLAGASLSYEQYF.

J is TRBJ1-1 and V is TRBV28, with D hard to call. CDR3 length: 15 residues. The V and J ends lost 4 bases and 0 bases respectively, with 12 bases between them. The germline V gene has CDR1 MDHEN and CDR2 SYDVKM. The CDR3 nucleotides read TGTGCCAGCAGTTACACCGGGGAAGTGAACACTGAAGCTTTCTTT. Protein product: CASSYTGEVNTEAFF.

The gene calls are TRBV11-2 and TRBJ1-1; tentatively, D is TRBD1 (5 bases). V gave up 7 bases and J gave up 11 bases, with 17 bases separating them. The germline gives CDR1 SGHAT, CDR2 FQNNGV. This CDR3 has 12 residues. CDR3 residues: CASTTPFGDAFF. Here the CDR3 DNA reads TGTGCCAGCACCACCCCCTTTGGGGACGCTTTCTTT.

The CDR3 nucleotides are TGCAGTGCTAGCCCAGGGAGTGGAAACACCATATATTTT. Its translation: CSASPGSGNTIYF. This rearrangement joins TRBV20-1 to TRBJ1-3, with D possibly matching TRBD1 (5 bases). The CDR3 spans 13 residues. V gave up 3 bases and J gave up 3 bases, with 9 bases separating them. CDR1 and CDR2 from the germline V gene are DFQATT and SNEGSKA (reference sequence).

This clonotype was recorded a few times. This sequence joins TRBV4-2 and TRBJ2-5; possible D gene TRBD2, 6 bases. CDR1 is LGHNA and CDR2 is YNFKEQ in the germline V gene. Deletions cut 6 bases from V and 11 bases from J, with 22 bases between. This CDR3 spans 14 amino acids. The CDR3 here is CASRDVGGGTEQYF. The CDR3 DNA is TGTGCCAGCAGGGATGTCGGTGGGGGGACGGAGCAGTACTTC.

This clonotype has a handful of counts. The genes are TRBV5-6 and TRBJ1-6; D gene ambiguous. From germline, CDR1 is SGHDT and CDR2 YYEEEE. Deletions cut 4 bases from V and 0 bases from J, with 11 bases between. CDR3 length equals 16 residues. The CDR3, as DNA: TGTGCCAGCAGCCGCCGGGAAAGCTCCTATAATTCACCCCTCCACTTT. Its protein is CASSRRESSYNSPLHF.